The entry below describes one T cell receptor beta chain. Germline V gene lookup returns CDR1 SGHTA and CDR2 FQGTGA. The CDR3 length is 13 residues. No participant had an acute infectious disease, and all were physically fit. Neurodegeneration in patients was confirmed with biomarkers including neurofilament, amyloid-beta and tau. This specimen comes from a study of CD8 T cells in cerebrospinal fluid in Alzheimer's disease. Profiling of CSF cells used 10X single-cell V(D)J plus 5' expression. One entry per CDR3 protein, without DNA, is what TCRdb gives after re-calling the 10x single-cell sequencing reads. The sample's table shows 340 or so distinct CDR3 sequences.

The receptor was derived from a human donor with mild cognitive impairment. Sequenced input: cerebrospinal fluid. The genes are TRBV7-3 and TRBJ2-3; TCRdb designates TRBD1, a call that cannot be tested without DNA. The CDR3 loop is CATPPEVPDTQYF.